This entry lists 10 T cell receptor beta chains sequenced from one sample in a study of blood T cells in healthy people across ages. A second PCR of roughly 6 to 12 cycles used a sample-barcoded 5' primer and a J-beta primer mix. TCRdb reprocessed the 5' RACE reads via MiXCR and lists one record per CDR3 protein. The sample has 450,000 to 650,000 distinct CDR3 sequences, around 24% seen once. This same sample was also taken into another study, of T cells of mothers and their children.

Material: blood. The receptors were sampled from a boy between 10 and 17 years old in good health.

This clonotype was observed a handful of times. The chain links TRBV9 to TRBJ1-4, with 8 bases matching TRBD1. Germline CDR1 and CDR2: SGDLS and YYNGEE. V was pared by 1 base and J by 4 bases, with 0 bases of the junction left unmatched. This CDR3 is built from 14 residues. The DNA of the CDR3 is TGTGCCAGCAGCGTAACAGGGGGTAATGAAAAACTGTTTTTT. This sequence encodes CASSVTGGNEKLFF.

The CDR3 DNA sequence: TGTGCCAGCAGTTACTCGCCGGACTCCTACGAGCAGTACTTC. Residues: CASSYSPDSYEQYF. The gene calls are TRBV6-5 and TRBJ2-7; D unclear. The CDR3 is 14 amino acids. V lost 0 bases to trimming and J lost 0 bases, with 6 bases between them. CDR1 is MNHEY, CDR2 SVGAGI, per germline.

V usage is TRBV9 and J usage is TRBJ2-7; the match to TRBD1 covers 11 bases. The CDR3 runs 16 residues. The J segment lost 2 bases and the V segment lost 2 bases, leaving 6 bases of the junction unmatched. Germline values: CDR1 SGDLS, CDR2 YYNGEE. CDR3 bases: TGTGCCAGCAGCGTCGATCCGGGACAGGGGGCCTACGAGCAGTACTTC. Encoded protein: CASSVDPGQGAYEQYF.

This chain connects TRBV2 to TRBJ2-1, with 7 nucleotides matching TRBD2. Germline trimming cut 6 bases from V and 3 bases from J; bases unmatched to any gene: 11. The CDR3 covers 16 residues. Germline CDR1 SNHLY, CDR2 FYNNEI. DNA of the CDR3: TGTGCCAGCAGAGTGATCCTAGCGGAGATCTACAATGAGCAGTTCTTC. This gives the protein CASRVILAEIYNEQFF.

This clonotype was observed at least ten times. The rearrangement joins TRBV27 to TRBJ2-3; D might be TRBD2 (7 bases). Germline V lookup: CDR1 MNHEY, CDR2 SMNVEV (reference sequence). This CDR3 comprises 15 residues. Trimming stripped 8 bases from V and 6 bases from J, with 21 bases between. The chain's CDR3 is CASGIYGGPLDTQYF. The CDR3 nucleotides are TGTGCCAGCGGAATCTACGGGGGGCCGTTGGATACGCAGTATTTT.

This clonotype was observed a handful of times. The J gene is TRBJ2-2, the V gene TRBV7-2; possible D gene TRBD1, 5 bases. Germline CDR1 reads SGHTA; CDR2 reads FQGNSA. Trimming removed 1 base at V and 5 bases at J, with 5 bases between. The CDR3 length is 13 residues. CDR3 protein: CASSLGQTGELFF. In DNA form, the CDR3 reads TGTGCCAGCAGCTTAGGACAGACCGGGGAGCTGTTTTTT.

This clonotype showed up just once. The J gene is TRBJ2-2, the V gene TRBV6-6; 9 bases match TRBD2. Losses at the gene ends were 2 bases for V and 7 bases for J; bases not matched to a gene: 5. Germline CDR1 MNHNY, CDR2 SVGAGI (reference sequence). There are 15 residues in the CDR3. The CDR3 DNA is TGTGCCAGCAGTTACGGCGGGGGGGCGAACGGGGAGCTGTTTTTT. This gives the protein CASSYGGGANGELFF.

This clonotype showed up just a few times. The chain links TRBV24-1 to TRBJ2-1; D is possibly TRBD2 (6 bases). The germline gives CDR1 KGHDR, CDR2 SFDVKD. Trimming cost V 9 bases and J 7 bases, with 12 bases left between them. The CDR3 loop spans 12 amino acids. The CDR3 DNA reads as TGTGCCACCTCCAGAGGGAGGAATGAGCAGTTCTTC. This sequence encodes CATSRGRNEQFF.

This clonotype was detected only a few times. The chain uses TRBV7-9 and TRBJ1-1; TRBD1 aligns across 9 bases. Germline values: CDR1 SEHNR, CDR2 FQNEAQ (reference sequence). This CDR3 has 14 residues. V gave up 5 bases and J gave up 1 base; unmatched junction bases: 2. The CDR3 sequence: CASSTTGGNTEAFF. Here the CDR3 DNA reads TGTGCCAGCAGCACGACAGGGGGGAACACTGAAGCTTTCTTT. Together with reference TRBV7-9 and TRBJ1-1, the CDR3 gives the full variable domain: DTGVSQNPRHKITKRGQNVTFRCDPISEHNRLYWYRQTLGQGPEFLTYFQNEAQLEKSRLLSDRFSAERPKGSFSTLEIQRTEQGDSAMYLCASSTTGGNTEAFFGQGTRLTVV.

The chain couples TRBV7-2 to TRBJ1-2; weak D call: TRBD1 (6 bases). Germline V gene data show CDR1 as SGHTA and CDR2 as FQGNSA. The CDR3 is made up of 16 amino acids. V lost 6 bases, J lost 4 bases, and 21 bases lay in between. CDR3 loop: CASRQLRDTGTYGYTF. CDR3 sequence (DNA): TGTGCCAGCAGACAACTCCGGGATACAGGGACCTATGGCTACACCTTC.